The T cell receptor (beta chain) under discussion was sequenced for a study of blood T cell repertoires in COVID-19. Overall study: Acute-phase and convalescent COVID-19 samples originated in the United States, Italy and Spain. From T cells, B-cell-depleted T cells, or PBMCs came the material, which was cDNA or gDNA.

The CDR3 sequence is 15 residues long. V was clipped by 5 bases and J by 3 bases, with 16 bases between them. Germline V CDR1 and CDR2: SGHNT, YENEEA. The table came from immunoSEQ multiplex PCR; TCRdb's copy has only in-frame clones and leaves some out. This sample has just over 90,000 clones; 75% to 90% occur once, and the top ten carry 18%. The sequence came from a woman of 80 years or more with acute or convalescent COVID-19. Sequencing was carried out using peripheral blood. V gene TRBV11-3 combines with J gene TRBJ1-1; a possible D gene is TRBD1 (6 bases). CDR3 region: CASSASRGGDTEAFF. As DNA, the CDR3 is TGTGCCAGCAGCGCAAGCAGGGGTGGGGACACTGAAGCTTTCTTT.